This T cell receptor beta chain was sequenced in a study of blood T cell repertoires in COVID-19. Looking at the study overall: Samples of COVID-19 (acute and convalescent) were obtained from the United States, Italy and Spain.

Residents of under 25 US areas, aged roughly 18 to 89 years, made up the participants. Exposed participants came across a COVID-19 case within 2 weeks before study entry. Under the authors' procedure: Reference gene primer amplification in the assay estimated nucleated cell counts. The method was immunoSEQ multiplex PCR; TCRdb's version includes in-frame clones alone and lacks a portion of them. D and trimming come from the DNA, and the V and J calls and clone size come from that table. The table shows 200,000 to 250,000 clones, with approximately 88% occurring only once. Germline V gives CDR1 MGHRA, CDR2 YSYEKL. CDR3 length equals 16 residues. Deletions cut 1 base from V and 0 bases from J, with 9 bases between.

J is TRBJ1-4 and V is TRBV4-1; D is uncertain. What was sequenced was PBMCs or T cells enriched from blood (not recorded which). This TCR derives from a woman aged 30 to 39 who had been exposed to COVID-19. CDR3 DNA: TGCGCCAGCAGCCAAGGCGCGCGGCCAACTAATGAAAAACTGTTTTTT. Its protein product is CASSQGARPTNEKLFF.